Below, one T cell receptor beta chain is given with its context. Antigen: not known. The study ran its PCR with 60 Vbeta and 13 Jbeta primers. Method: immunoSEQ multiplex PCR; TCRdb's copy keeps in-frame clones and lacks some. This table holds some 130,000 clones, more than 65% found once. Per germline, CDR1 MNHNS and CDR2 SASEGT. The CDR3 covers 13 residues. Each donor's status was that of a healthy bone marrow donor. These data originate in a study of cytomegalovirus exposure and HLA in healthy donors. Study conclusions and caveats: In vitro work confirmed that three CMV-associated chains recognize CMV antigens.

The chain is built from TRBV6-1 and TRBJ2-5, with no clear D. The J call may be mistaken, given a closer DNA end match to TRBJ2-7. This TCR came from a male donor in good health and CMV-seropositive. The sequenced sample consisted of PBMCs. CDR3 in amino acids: CASSELVIYEQYF. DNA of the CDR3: TGTGCCAGCAGTGAATTGGTGATCTACGAGCAGTACTTC.